This TCR beta chain was recovered during a study of cytomegalovirus exposure and HLA in healthy donors. Whole-study context: The roughly 110 validation repertoires were reported in a later analysis to have been generated on the same platform as the roughly 630 first-cohort repertoires.

TCRdb's copy holds only in-frame clones and misses some; the assay was immunoSEQ multiplex PCR. This table holds 180,000 or so clones, 86% found once. In regard to this clone: The antigen is unknown.

The CDR3 contains 14 residues. Germline CDR1 is MNHNY and CDR2 is SVGAGI (reference sequence). The V end lost 7 bases, the J end lost 2 bases, and 15 bases lay between the germline ends. Study findings and constraints: A list of 150 to 200 TCR beta chains associated with cytomegalovirus was given. Reported performance of the classifier showed diagnosis of cytomegalovirus status with high specificity and sensitivity. The finding came from a later analysis; first-cohort TCR clusters tended to co-occur in the roughly 110 validation repertoires.

The sequence derives from a man between 18 and 35 years old in good health and CMV-seropositive. The sample comprised PBMCs. The chain is built from TRBV6-6 and TRBJ2-7; possibly TRBD1 for D (6 bases). The CDR3 DNA reads TGTGCCAGCACACCGGCAGGGGCAACCTACGAGCAGTACTTC. It encodes CASTPAGATYEQYF.